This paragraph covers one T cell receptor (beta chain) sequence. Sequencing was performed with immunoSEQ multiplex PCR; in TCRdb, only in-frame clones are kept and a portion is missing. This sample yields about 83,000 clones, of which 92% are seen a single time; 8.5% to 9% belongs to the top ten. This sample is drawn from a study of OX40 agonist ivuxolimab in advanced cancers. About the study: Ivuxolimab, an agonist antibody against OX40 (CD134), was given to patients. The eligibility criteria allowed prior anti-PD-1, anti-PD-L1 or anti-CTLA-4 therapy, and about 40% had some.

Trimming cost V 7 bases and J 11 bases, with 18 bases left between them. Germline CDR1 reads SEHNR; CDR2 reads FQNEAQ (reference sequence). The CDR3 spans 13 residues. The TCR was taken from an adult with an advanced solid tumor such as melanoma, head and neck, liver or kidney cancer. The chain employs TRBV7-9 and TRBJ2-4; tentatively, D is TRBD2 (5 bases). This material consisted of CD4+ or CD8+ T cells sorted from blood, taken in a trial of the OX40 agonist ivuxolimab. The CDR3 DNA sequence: TGTGCCAGCACCCCTAAAGGAGGTTTCCTTCAGTACTTC. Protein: CASTPKGGFLQYF.